This T cell receptor (beta chain) was documented in a study of human T cells and chemical hapten exposure. This clonotype was seen many times. This sample's time point: pre-sensitization, week 0. As to treatment: therapeutic diphenylcyclopropenone sensitization with weekly scalp DPC. Using its own MiXCR run on the RACE reads, TCRdb lists one record per CDR3 protein. The sample has about 92,000 distinct CDR3 sequences; around 9.5% are singletons. The CDR3 consists of 15 residues. The trim removed 4 bases at V and 7 bases at J, leaving 7 bases unmatched. The V gene's germline CDR1 is LNHDA and CDR2 SQIVND (reference sequence).

The gene calls are TRBV19 and TRBJ1-6; 7 nucleotides match TRBD1. The source was whole blood, collected in connection with sensitization to the hapten diphenylcyclopropenone (DPC). This clonotype was sampled from a woman aged 40 to 49 with alopecia areata. Some clones in this sample may be carry-over from other donors' samples. The CDR3 sequence: CASSRTTGRNSPLHF. CDR3 DNA: TGTGCCAGTAGTAGGACGACAGGGCGGAATTCACCCCTCCACTTT.